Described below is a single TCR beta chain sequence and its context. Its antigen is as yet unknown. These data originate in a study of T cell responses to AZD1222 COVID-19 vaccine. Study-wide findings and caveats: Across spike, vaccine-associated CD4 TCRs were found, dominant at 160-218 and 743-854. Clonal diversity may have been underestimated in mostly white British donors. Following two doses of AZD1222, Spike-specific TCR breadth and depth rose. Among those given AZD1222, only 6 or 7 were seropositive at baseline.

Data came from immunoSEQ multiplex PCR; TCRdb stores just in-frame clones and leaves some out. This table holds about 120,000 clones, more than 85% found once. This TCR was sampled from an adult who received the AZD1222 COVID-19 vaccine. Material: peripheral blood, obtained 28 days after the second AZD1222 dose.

The CDR3 protein is CASSSGGRGTDTQYF. DNA of the CDR3: TGTGCCAGCAGTTCAGGGGGCCGGGGCACAGATACGCAGTATTTT. This chain joins TRBV27 and TRBJ2-3, with 8 bases identical to TRBD1. Trimming removed 4 bases from V and 1 base from J; junction bases left unmatched: 4. The CDR3 is 15 amino acids. Germline lookup yields CDR1 MNHEY and CDR2 SMNVEV (reference sequence).